The 32 T cell receptor beta chains below come from one sample, sequenced in a study of CD8+CD57+ T cells in acquired aplastic anemia. The TCR beta profiling, which covered VDJ combination and CDR3 sequence, was carried out using genomic DNA as the template. MiXCR was run by TCRdb on the reads, yielding one entry per CDR3 protein. The sample shows 200,000 to 250,000 distinct CDR3 sequences, roughly 35% of them seen only once. Sequencing input: sorted CD4+, CD8+, or CD8+CD57+ T cells (not recorded which) from PBMCs. All receptors derive from a human donor in good health, serving as a control.

The chain carries TRBV24-1 and TRBJ1-6, with D perhaps matching TRBD1 (5 bases). V was shortened by 4 bases and J by 7 bases, with 7 bases between the two germline ends. The CDR3 runs to 13 residues. The germline V gene has CDR1 KGHDR and CDR2 SFDVKD. The DNA for the CDR3 is TGTGCCACCAGTGACCGACAGAATTCACCCCTCCACTTT. It translates to CATSDRQNSPLHF.

This sequence joins TRBV15 and TRBJ2-7, with 12 positions matching TRBD2. Germline values: CDR1 LNHNV, CDR2 YYDKDF (reference sequence). Trimming took 5 bases from V and 4 from J; bases not matched to a gene: 9. The CDR3 loop spans 16 amino acids. CDR3 in DNA: TGTGCCACCAGCTCCGGGGGACTAGCGGGTATATACGAGCAGTACTTC. It yields the protein CATSSGGLAGIYEQYF.

This clonotype has a count of ten or more. V is TRBV2 and J is TRBJ1-5; D ambiguous. Germline CDR1 and CDR2: SNHLY and FYNNEI. CDR3 size: 15 residues. V gave up 7 bases and J gave up 7 bases, with 20 bases separating them. Here the CDR3 reads CASTFGLTDGQPQHF. DNA of the CDR3: TGTGCCAGCACTTTCGGACTTACCGATGGGCAGCCCCAGCATTTT.

This clonotype was counted between two and nine times. The chain carries TRBV12-3 or TRBV12-4 and TRBJ2-4, with a weak D call TRBD2 (5 bases). The CDR3 extends over 15 amino acids. V was cut by 3 bases and J by 0 bases, with 9 bases left in between. CDR3 coding DNA: TGTGCCAGCAGTTTGTCGGGATCAGCCAAAAACATTCAGTACTTC. Protein product: CASSLSGSAKNIQYF.

As to this clonotype: At one end, the junction sequence differs from germline, possibly due to a read error. V usage is TRBV11-2 and J usage is TRBJ2-1; TRBD2 might be the D (6 bases). Germline V gives CDR1 SGHAT, CDR2 FQNNGV. The CDR3 spans 13 residues. The CDR3 spells CASSLVLANEQFF. CDR3 DNA sequence: TGCGCCAGCAGCTTAGTACTAGCAAATGAGCAGTTCTTC. Using reference TRBV11-2 and TRBJ2-1 for the parts outside the CDR3, the full variable domain is EAGVAQSPRYKIIEKRQSVAFWCNPISGHATLYWYQQILGQGPKLLIQFQNNGVVDDSQLPKDRFSAERLKGVDSTLKIQPAKLEDSAVYLCASSLVLANEQFFGPGTRLTVL.

This clonotype came up a few times. Here the CDR3 omits its conserved ending phenylalanine or tryptophan, so a read error is the likely source. V is TRBV29-1 and J is TRBJ1-1; no clear D. The CDR3 contains 12 residues. V lost 4 bases to trimming and J lost 2 bases, with 8 bases between them. Looked up from germline, CDR1 is SQVTM and CDR2 is ANQGSEA. The CDR3 nucleotides read TGCAGCGTTGTCGGGGTCAACACTGAAGCTTTCTCT. Translating it yields CSVVGVNTEAFS.

Ten or more counts support this clonotype. This rearrangement joins TRBV10-2 to TRBJ1-4; 9 bases are a match to TRBD1. There are 15 residues in the CDR3. Germline trimming cut 2 bases from V and 3 bases from J; bases unmatched to any gene: 1. Germline loops: CDR1 WSHSY, CDR2 SAAADI. DNA for the CDR3: TGCGCCAGCAGTGAGGACAGGGGGGCTAATGAAAAACTGTTTTTT. This encodes CASSEDRGANEKLFF.

This clonotype showed up just a few times. This chain joins TRBV7-2 and TRBJ2-3; 9 nucleotides match TRBD2. V shed 5 bases and J 4 bases; nucleotides not matched to a gene: 4. Germline assignment: CDR1 SGHTA and CDR2 FQGNSA. The CDR3 loop spans 14 amino acids. As DNA, the CDR3 is TGTGCCAGCAGCATTAGCGGGAGCCCAGATACGCAGTATTTT. This translates into CASSISGSPDTQYF.

This clonotype was counted a single time. This chain joins TRBV2 and TRBJ1-5; D gene unclear. This CDR3 contains 11 residues. Germline V gene data show CDR1 as SNHLY and CDR2 as FYNNEI. V lost 5 bases and J lost 4, with 3 bases in between. The CDR3 loop is CASSMNQPQHF. In nucleotides, the CDR3 is TGTGCCAGCAGTATGAATCAGCCCCAGCATTTT.

The rearrangement joins TRBV15 to TRBJ1-6; D remains unclear. This CDR3 has 17 residues. Germline lookup yields CDR1 LNHNV and CDR2 YYDKDF (reference sequence). The V and J ends lost 3 bases and 6 bases respectively, with 18 bases between them. CDR3 sequence: CATSSSSTSSGNSPLHF. The CDR3 DNA reads TGTGCCACCAGCAGCTCCTCTACGAGCTCCGGTAATTCACCCCTCCACTTT.

DNA for the CDR3: TGTGCCAGCAGTGGTTACAGGGGGAATCAGCCCCAGCATTTT. Translated: CASSGYRGNQPQHF. The J gene is TRBJ1-5, the V gene TRBV2, with TRBD1 matching over 8 bases. Germline V gives CDR1 SNHLY, CDR2 FYNNEI. The CDR3 sequence is 14 residues long. The V segment lost 4 bases and the J segment 4 bases; nucleotides outside the gene matches: 3.

The table lists this clonotype with many counts. The chain couples TRBV20-1 to TRBJ1-2, with D unresolved. Germline-derived CDR1 and CDR2 are DFQATT and SNEGSKA (reference sequence). The V and J ends lost 1 base and 7 bases respectively, with 22 bases between them. This CDR3 is built from 16 residues. The CDR3 DNA reads TGCAGTGCTAGAGTTAGCCCCACACAAGCTCGTGGTGGCTACACCTTC. Translating it yields CSARVSPTQARGGYTF.

The rearrangement links TRBV5-4 to TRBJ1-4; D gene unclear. This CDR3 is built from 16 residues. The V and J ends lost 4 bases and 3 bases respectively, with 16 bases between them. The germline CDR1 and CDR2 sequences are SGHNT and YYREEE (reference sequence). Written as DNA, the CDR3 is TGTGCCAGCAGCGACGAACTACACAACCCTAATGAAAAACTGTTTTTT. This encodes CASSDELHNPNEKLFF.

Note on this clonotype: The junction departs from the called germline gene at one end, perhaps through a read error. The chain employs TRBV5-1 and TRBJ2-1; TRBD1 matches 9 bases. In germline, CDR1 is SGHRS, CDR2 YFSETQ. CDR3 size: 15 residues. CDR3 in amino acids: CAGSWGTGPYNGQFF. The DNA of the CDR3 is TGCGCCGGCAGCTGGGGGACAGGGCCCTACAATGGGCAGTTCTTC.

In this sample, this clonotype turned up a few times. The chain joins TRBV30 to TRBJ1-2, with D uncertain. CDR1 GTSNPN and CDR2 SVGIG come from the germline V gene (reference sequence). V gave up 8 bases and J gave up 1 base, with 11 bases separating them. CDR3 length: 12 residues. In DNA form, the CDR3 reads TGTGCCCGAAGCGAAAATAACTATGGCTACACCTTC. Amino acid sequence: CARSENNYGYTF.

On this clonotype itself: Given a much more abundant clone one base away, this may be a read error. This sequence joins TRBV6-1 and TRBJ1-2; 7 nucleotides align to TRBD1. From germline, CDR1 is MNHNS and CDR2 SASEGT. The CDR3 sequence is 14 residues long. The CDR3 coding sequence is TGTGCCGGCAGCCAGACAGGGTTTGGGTATGGCTACACCTTC. Amino acids: CAGSQTGFGYGYTF.

In this sample, this clonotype turned up a few times. This chain links TRBV29-1 with TRBJ2-7; D not certain. Trimming took 6 bases from V and 5 from J, leaving 14 bases between them. The CDR3 has 12 amino acids. The germline gives CDR1 SQVTM, CDR2 ANQGSEA. The CDR3 protein is CSVESPRDEQYF. CDR3 bases: TGCAGCGTCGAGTCACCTAGGGACGAGCAGTACTTC.

The chain links TRBV11-3 to TRBJ1-6; TRBD1 is a possible D gene (6 bases). The CDR3 length is 15 residues. The germline CDR1 and CDR2 sequences are SGHNT and YENEEA. The V end was cut by 1 base, the J end by 7 bases, with 11 bases between. The CDR3 protein is CASSLVGGPNSPLHF. The CDR3 DNA is TGTGCCAGCAGCTTAGTTGGGGGCCCCAATTCACCCCTCCACTTT.

The chain is built from TRBV7-9 and TRBJ1-1; no reliable D call. Trimming took 4 bases from V and 3 from J, leaving 9 bases between them. The CDR3 loop spans 13 amino acids. The V gene's germline CDR1 is SEHNR and CDR2 FQNEAQ (reference sequence). The CDR3 DNA reads as TGTGCCAGCAGCTCCACCGTATACACTGAAGCTTTCTTT. Translated: CASSSTVYTEAFF.

V is TRBV20-1 and J is TRBJ2-5, with 10 bases that match TRBD1. Germline-derived CDR1 and CDR2 are DFQATT and SNEGSKA (reference sequence). CDR3 length: 15 residues. The junction had 8 bases not matched to a gene; V was cut back by 2 bases and J by 5 bases. The CDR3 protein is CSARPGTGAGETQYF. CDR3 DNA: TGCAGTGCTAGACCCGGGACAGGGGCAGGGGAGACCCAGTACTTC.

Of note for this clonotype: A much larger clone differs from this one at a single base, so this may be a read error. The CDR3: CASSVVGGGSSYSEQFF. The CDR3 bases are TGTGCCAGCAGCGTAGTTGGTGGAGGGAGCTCCTACAGTGAGCAGTTCTTC. The J gene is TRBJ2-1, the V gene TRBV9; tentative D call: TRBD2 (6 bases). The CDR3 loop spans 17 amino acids. CDR1 SGDLS and CDR2 YYNGEE come from the germline V gene.

This clonotype was recorded many times. The chain links TRBV10-3 to TRBJ1-4; tentative D call: TRBD1 (5 bases). The CDR3 sequence is 16 residues long. With 3 bases removed from V and 7 bases from J, the gap between germline ends came to 18 bases. Germline V lookup: CDR1 ENHRY, CDR2 SYGVKD. The CDR3 spells CAISESNSGYPEKLFF. For the CDR3, the DNA is TGTGCCATCAGTGAATCAAATTCAGGGTATCCTGAAAAACTGTTTTTT.

Only a few counts were recorded for this clonotype. CDR3 residues: CASAPLYSSGIGETQYF. CDR3 in DNA: TGCGCCAGCGCACCCCTATACTCCAGCGGTATTGGAGAGACCCAGTACTTC. The V gene is TRBV5-1, the J gene TRBJ2-5, with D tentatively TRBD2 (5 bases). V was clipped by 7 bases and J by 4 bases, with 26 bases between them. CDR3 size: 17 residues. CDR1 and CDR2 from the germline V gene are SGHRS and YFSETQ. Variable domain in full (rest from reference TRBV5-1 and TRBJ2-5): KAGVTQTPRYLIKTRGQQVTLSCSPISGHRSVSWYQQTPGQGLQFLFEYFSETQRNKGNFPGRFSGRQFSNSRSEMNVSTLELGDSALYLCASAPLYSSGIGETQYFGPGTRLLVL.

This clonotype has at least ten counts. The chain combines TRBV9 with TRBJ2-1; D not certain. From germline, CDR1 is SGDLS and CDR2 YYNGEE. The CDR3 is 12 residues long. Deletions cut 0 bases from V and 9 bases from J, with 7 bases between. As DNA, the CDR3 is TGTGCCAGCAGCGTAGGTTTCGGTGAGCAGTTCTTC. This codes for CASSVGFGEQFF.

This chain joins TRBV7-9 and TRBJ2-5, with 10 bases lining up with TRBD2. Germline lookup yields CDR1 SEHNR and CDR2 FQNEAQ (reference sequence). After removal of 5 bases from V and 1 base from J, the junction contained 7 bases not matched to a gene. This CDR3 comprises 16 residues. In nucleotides, the CDR3 is TGTGCCAGCAGCCTAGGACTAGCGGAGTTCCAAGAGACCCAGTACTTC. Protein: CASSLGLAEFQETQYF.

The J gene is TRBJ2-2, the V gene TRBV24-1; 12 bases are shared with TRBD1. This CDR3 spans 18 amino acids. Trimming took 4 bases from V and 4 from J; bases not matched to a gene: 9. CDR1 and CDR2 from the germline V gene are KGHDR and SFDVKD. Here the CDR3 DNA reads TGTGCCACCAGTGACACGCCGGGACAGGGGGCCCGCACCGGGGAGCTGTTTTTT. The encoded protein is CATSDTPGQGARTGELFF.

This clonotype was counted many times. The rearrangement uses TRBV7-9 and TRBJ1-5, with 8 bases aligning to TRBD1. The V gene's germline CDR1 is SEHNR and CDR2 FQNEAQ (reference sequence). This CDR3 spans 15 amino acids. Trimming took 5 bases from V and 4 from J; bases not matched to a gene: 7. CDR3 DNA sequence: TGTGCCAGCAGCCCTGGACAGGGAGGGAATCAGCCCCAGCATTTT. This encodes CASSPGQGGNQPQHF. Looking up the rest from reference TRBV7-9 and TRBJ1-5 gives the full variable domain: DTGVSQNPRHKITKRGQNVTFRCDPISEHNRLYWYRQTLGQGPEFLTYFQNEAQLEKSRLLSDRFSAERPKGSFSTLEIQRTEQGDSAMYLCASSPGQGGNQPQHFGDGTRLSIL.

The chain couples TRBV15 to TRBJ2-7; 9 bases match TRBD1. Germline V CDR1 and CDR2: LNHNV, YYDKDF (reference sequence). The CDR3 runs 15 residues. V shed 4 bases, J shed 1 base, and the junction held 5 bases outside the gene matches. The CDR3 here is CATSNGQGISYEQYF. CDR3 coding DNA: TGTGCCACCAGCAACGGACAGGGGATATCCTACGAGCAGTACTTC. The complete variable domain, with remaining parts taken from reference TRBV15 and TRBJ2-7, reads DAMVIQNPRYQVTQFGKPVTLSCSQTLNHNVMYWYQQKSSQAPKLLFHYYDKDFNNEADTPDNFQSRRPNTSFCFLDIRSPGLGDTAMYLCATSNGQGISYEQYFGPGTRLTVT.

This chain joins TRBV11-1 and TRBJ2-4; 8 bases line up with TRBD2. J lost 0 bases, V lost 5 bases, and 6 bases had no gene match. Looked up from germline, CDR1 is SGHAT and CDR2 is FQDESV (reference sequence). The CDR3 has 16 amino acids. CDR3 coding DNA: TGTGCCAGCAGCATTAGCGGGGTACCAGCCAAAAACATTCAGTACTTC. Translation gives CASSISGVPAKNIQYF.

This clonotype was counted between two and nine times. The CDR3 reads CASSVGGGASGNTIYF. Written as DNA, the CDR3 is TGTGCCAGCAGCGTAGGCGGGGGCGCCTCTGGAAACACCATATATTTT. The rearrangement links TRBV9 to TRBJ1-3, with D perhaps TRBD1 (6 bases). Germline V lookup: CDR1 SGDLS, CDR2 YYNGEE. The CDR3 sequence is 16 residues long. The germline V and J ends were trimmed by 0 bases and 0 bases, with 10 bases remaining between them.

The table lists this clonotype with many counts. This chain links TRBV7-8 with TRBJ1-2, with D possibly matching TRBD1 (5 bases). Germline lookup yields CDR1 SGHVS and CDR2 FQNEAQ. V was shortened by 0 bases and J by 4 bases, with 12 bases between the two germline ends. This CDR3 spans 15 amino acids. CDR3 in DNA: TGTGCCAGCAGCTTAGCTACAGGCCCACCCTATGGCTACACCTTC. Translated, it gives CASSLATGPPYGYTF.

This clonotype was recorded many times. The chain carries TRBV2 and TRBJ1-1; D unresolved. CDR1 and CDR2 from the germline V gene are SNHLY and FYNNEI. Trimming removed 7 bases at V and 6 bases at J, with 18 bases between. The CDR3 runs 14 residues. Here the CDR3 reads CASNTRAGWSEAFF. CDR3 sequence (DNA): TGTGCCAGCAACACCCGGGCCGGATGGTCTGAAGCTTTCTTT.